This entry lists 3 T cell receptor beta chains sequenced from one sample in a study of T-cell reconstitution after alpha-beta-depleted transplantation in children. Unique molecular identifiers were built into the TCRbeta library. A single record per CDR3 protein comes from TCRdb applying MiXCR to the PCR reads. The table has hundreds of thousands of distinct CDR3 sequences, roughly 9.5% seen once. Specimen: PBMCs from the stem cell graft donor, collected from the stem cell graft. The source is a human donor who donated a stem cell graft to a child with SCID.

The gene calls are TRBV3-1 and TRBJ1-4; D unresolved. V lost 1 base and J lost 6, with 9 bases in between. The germline V gene has CDR1 LGHDT and CDR2 YNNKEL (reference sequence). The CDR3 extends over 14 amino acids. The CDR3 is CASSQAGEDEKLFF. The CDR3 nucleotides read TGTGCCAGCAGCCAAGCAGGCGAGGATGAAAAACTGTTTTTT.

The gene calls are TRBV7-2 and TRBJ2-7; the match to TRBD2 covers 8 bases. In germline, CDR1 is SGHTA, CDR2 FQGNSA. CDR3 length: 15 amino acids. The trim removed 1 base at V and 2 bases at J, leaving 4 bases unmatched. CDR3 nucleotide sequence: TGTGCCAGCAGCTTAGACCCGGGGGGGCCCTACGAGCAGTACTTC. This translates into CASSLDPGGPYEQYF.

The table lists this clonotype with a few counts. CDR3 DNA: TGTGCCAGCAGCTCCCAGGGGCGCGAGCAGTACTTC. Protein product: CASSSQGREQYF. This chain links TRBV5-4 with TRBJ2-7; D is perhaps TRBD1 (6 bases). V was pared by 3 bases and J by 6 bases, with 10 bases between. Germline CDR1 SGHNT, CDR2 YYREEE (reference sequence). This CDR3 region has 12 residues.